A single T cell receptor beta chain is shown here with its context. Its antigen is currently unknown. The sample comes from a study of blood T cells in healthy people across ages. Study results and limitations: PBMCs were not sorted, which prevented a conclusive comparison of naive versus antigen-experienced cells.

A second PCR of about 7 to 11 cycles used a sample-barcoded 5' primer and a J-beta primer mix. Each CDR3 protein gets one entry after TCRdb re-called the 5' RACE reads with MiXCR. The sample includes roughly 2 million distinct CDR3 sequences, roughly 49% seen only once; the top ten take roughly 2%. Sequenced material: blood. The TCR sequence derives from a woman aged 40 to 50 in good health.

CDR3 nucleotides: TGCGCCAGCAGCCAAGTTAGGGGAGGGGGCGGCACAGATACGCAGTATTTT. Its translation: CASSQVRGGGGTDTQYF. The V gene is TRBV4-3, the J gene TRBJ2-3; possibly TRBD1 or TRBD2 for D (7 bases each). The CDR3 has 17 amino acids. The V end was cut by 1 base, the J end by 1 base, with 15 bases between. Germline V gene data show CDR1 as LGHNA and CDR2 as YSLEER.